This T cell receptor (beta chain) appears in the sequencing data of a study of blood T cell repertoires in COVID-19. Germline lookup yields CDR1 SGHRS and CDR2 YFSETQ. The CDR3 runs 17 residues. Unmatched junction bases numbered 6, after V lost 4 bases and J lost 3 bases. Original methodology: For nucleated cells, counts were estimated from reference gene primer amplification. This table comes from immunoSEQ multiplex PCR, and its TCRdb copy is limited to in-frame clones, with some not included. From that table come the V and J calls and clone size; the DNA was used to work out D and trimming. The sample includes about 68,000 clones, 80% to 90% seen only once; the top ten take about 5.7%.

Source material: peripheral blood. This TCR was sampled from a man at least 80 years old with COVID-19, enrolled during active disease. The chain joins TRBV5-1 to TRBJ2-2, with 13 bases aligning to TRBD2. The CDR3 protein is CASSKTSGGIDTGELFF. For the CDR3, the DNA is TGCGCCAGCAGCAAGACTAGCGGGGGGATAGACACCGGGGAGCTGTTTTTT.